This record covers a single T cell receptor (beta chain). These data belong to a study of blood T cell repertoires in COVID-19. Study summary: The United States, Italy and Spain were the sources of the acute and convalescent COVID-19 samples. T cells, B-cell-depleted T cells, or PBMCs supplied cDNA or gDNA.

In the authors' workflow: Amplifying reference gene primers gave estimates of nucleated cell counts. Produced via immunoSEQ multiplex PCR; TCRdb's table is partial and in-frame only. D and trimming were read from the DNA, whereas the V and J calls and clone size are those reported in that table. The sample shows around 71,000 clones, about four fifths of them seen only once. The specimen was peripheral blood. The TCR was taken from a man between 65 and 85 years old with acute or convalescent COVID-19.

The CDR3 sequence is CASSGLGLAGYNEQFF. CDR3 DNA sequence: TGTGCCAGCAGCGGACTGGGACTAGCGGGCTACAATGAGCAGTTCTTC. The genes are TRBV6-6 and TRBJ2-1, with 12 nucleotides matching TRBD2. Trimming cost V 6 bases and J 3 bases; bases outside gene matches: 6. The germline CDR1 and CDR2 sequences are MNHNY and SVGAGI (reference sequence). The CDR3 spans 16 residues.